One and the same sample provided the 15 T cell receptor beta chains below, sequenced in a study of blood T cells in healthy people across ages (dated by TCRdb to between 2015 and 2016). The library was prepared using 5' RACE. The run used an Illumina HiSeq 2500. A second about 7 to 11 cycle PCR used a sample-barcoded 5' primer and a J-beta primer mix. TCRdb took the public reads, trimmed them with fastp at Q25, ran MiXCR for clone calling and kept in-frame beta chains. Each entry merges the rows of one CDR3 protein and shows their most common DNA and genes. The sample includes 600,000 or so distinct CDR3 sequences, with roughly 43% observed a single time. The ten largest clones capture around 24% of the sample. The specimen sequenced was blood. Receptors originate from an elderly man in good health.

This chain connects TRBV24-1 to TRBJ2-3; TRBD1 might be the D (5 bases). Germline V lookup: CDR1 KGHDR, CDR2 SFDVKD. The germline V and J ends were trimmed by 2 bases and 0 bases, with 5 bases remaining between them. This CDR3 region has 14 residues. The CDR3 nucleotides read TGTGCCACCAGTGATTGGGGCAGCACAGATACGCAGTATTTT. Its translation: CATSDWGSTDTQYF.

The genes are TRBV7-8 and TRBJ2-7, with D perhaps TRBD2 (6 bases). Trimming cost V 7 bases and J 4 bases, with 20 bases left between them. Per the germline V gene, CDR1 is SGHVS and CDR2 is FQNEAQ. The CDR3 has 15 amino acids. The CDR3 DNA sequence: TGTGCCAGCACTCCGATTGGGGGGTTTGCTTACGAGCAGTACTTC. It codes for CASTPIGGFAYEQYF.

This clonotype was counted a few times. The rearrangement uses TRBV3-1 and TRBJ1-1; D unresolved. Looked up from germline, CDR1 is LGHDT and CDR2 is YNNKEL (reference sequence). The CDR3 is 14 amino acids. Trimming took 3 bases from V and 1 from J, leaving 9 bases between them. The CDR3 loop reads CASSQRGRNTEAFF. CDR3 DNA sequence: TGTGCCAGCAGCCAGAGAGGAAGGAACACTGAAGCTTTCTTT.

The chain combines TRBV7-2 with TRBJ1-6, with 7 bases fitting TRBD1. V lost 7 bases to trimming and J lost 7 bases; unmatched junction nucleotides: 7. This CDR3 is built from 14 residues. Germline assignment: CDR1 SGHTA and CDR2 FQGNSA. Here the CDR3 reads CASKTGSINSPLHF. CDR3 DNA: TGTGCCAGCAAGACAGGGTCGATCAATTCACCCCTCCACTTT.

This clonotype was detected ten times or more. This chain uses TRBV6-5 with TRBJ2-7, with unresolved D. Trimming shortened V by 6 bases and J by 3 bases, and 6 bases separated the two germline ends. Germline CDR1 is MNHEY and CDR2 is SVGAGI. This CDR3 has 11 residues. CDR3 protein: CASRTVYEQYF. CDR3 nucleotides: TGTGCCAGCAGGACGGTCTACGAGCAGTACTTC.

The chain uses TRBV20-1 and TRBJ2-7; 8 nucleotides agree with TRBD2. CDR1 and CDR2 (germline): DFQATT, SNEGSKA (reference sequence). J was trimmed by 0 bases and V by 6 bases; bases with no gene match: 10. The CDR3 consists of 15 residues. The CDR3 sequence is CSAPWGAGASYEQYF. Written as DNA, the CDR3 is TGCAGTGCCCCATGGGGAGCGGGGGCCTCCTACGAGCAGTACTTC.

The chain couples TRBV6-6 to TRBJ2-2, with TRBD2 matching over 12 bases. The CDR3 runs to 15 residues. Trimming at V came to 6 bases and at J to 6 bases, leaving 5 bases not matched to a gene. The germline CDR1 and CDR2 sequences are MNHNY and SVGAGI (reference sequence). CDR3 nucleotide sequence: TGTGCCAGCAGCCGTACTAGCGGGGGGTCCGGGGAGCTGTTTTTT. Its protein is CASSRTSGGSGELFF.

The CDR3 coding sequence is TGCAGTGCTACCGCACTAGCGGGAGGGCGAAGGAATGAGCAGTTCTTC. This translates into CSATALAGGRRNEQFF. The chain is built from TRBV20-1 and TRBJ2-1, with 13 positions matching TRBD2. CDR1 is DFQATT and CDR2 is SNEGSKA in the germline V gene (reference sequence). The CDR3 totals 16 residues. V was clipped by 4 bases and J by 7 bases; unmatched bases: 10.

This clonotype appeared once. The junction departs from the called germline gene at one end, perhaps through a read error. The V gene is TRBV7-2, the J gene TRBJ1-5, with 9 bases matching TRBD1. The germline V gene has CDR1 SGHTA and CDR2 FQGNSA. This CDR3 contains 18 residues. The CDR3 reads CASSLEDRGMYSNPPQHF. The CDR3 coding sequence is TGTGCCAGTAGCTTAGAGGACAGGGGAATGTATAGCAATCCGCCCCAGCATTTT.

This clonotype appeared a few times. The chain carries TRBV6-2 or TRBV6-3 and TRBJ1-2; 10 nucleotides agree with TRBD1. Germline assignment: CDR1 MNHEY and CDR2 SVGEGT. This CDR3 spans 13 amino acids. J was trimmed by 6 bases and V by 7 bases; bases with no gene match: 5. CDR3 protein: CASKTGGANGYTF. The CDR3 DNA is TGTGCCAGCAAGACAGGGGGCGCGAATGGCTACACCTTC.

This rearrangement joins TRBV4-2 to TRBJ2-7; D is tentatively TRBD1 or TRBD2 (5 bases each). From germline, CDR1 is LGHNA and CDR2 YNFKEQ. The V end lost 5 bases, the J end lost 3 bases, and 17 bases lay between the germline ends. The CDR3 consists of 15 residues. CDR3 protein: CASSSTGTPLYEQYF. The CDR3 coding sequence is TGTGCCAGCAGCAGTACCGGGACGCCACTCTACGAGCAGTACTTC.

This clonotype was observed a few times. The chain joins TRBV7-2 to TRBJ2-6; the D is unclear. V dropped 2 bases and J dropped 0 bases, with 8 bases sitting between them. The CDR3 is 16 residues long. Germline V lookup: CDR1 SGHTA, CDR2 FQGNSA. CDR3 sequence reads: CASSLNLISGANVLTF. CDR3 coding DNA: TGTGCCAGCAGCTTAAACCTAATCTCTGGGGCCAACGTCCTGACTTTC.

This chain links TRBV27 with TRBJ2-5; possibly TRBD2 for D (5 bases). With 0 bases removed from V and 6 bases from J, the gap between germline ends came to 26 bases. Germline values: CDR1 MNHEY, CDR2 SMNVEV (reference sequence). This CDR3 is 19 amino acids long. CDR3 sequence reads: CASSLSYGERDLARKTQYF. The CDR3 coding sequence is TGTGCCAGCAGTTTATCGTATGGGGAGAGAGACCTTGCTAGGAAGACCCAGTACTTC.

This clonotype has more than one count but fewer than ten. The chain combines TRBV6-4 with TRBJ2-3; possible D gene TRBD1, 5 bases. This CDR3 region has 13 residues. Trimming took off 5 bases at V and 6 bases at J, with 12 bases between the two ends. Germline values: CDR1 MRHNA, CDR2 SNTAGT. Written as DNA, the CDR3 is TGTGCCAGCAGTCAGGGTTCCTGGGATACGCAGTATTTT. This codes for CASSQGSWDTQYF.

The genes are TRBV20-1 and TRBJ2-3; 10 bases are shared with TRBD2. Germline-derived CDR1 and CDR2 are DFQATT and SNEGSKA (reference sequence). The CDR3 runs 16 residues. J was trimmed by 2 bases and V by 4 bases; bases with no gene match: 9. CDR3 loop: CSATGIAGGNTDTQYF. The CDR3 DNA is TGCAGTGCTACAGGAATAGCGGGAGGTAACACAGATACGCAGTATTTT.